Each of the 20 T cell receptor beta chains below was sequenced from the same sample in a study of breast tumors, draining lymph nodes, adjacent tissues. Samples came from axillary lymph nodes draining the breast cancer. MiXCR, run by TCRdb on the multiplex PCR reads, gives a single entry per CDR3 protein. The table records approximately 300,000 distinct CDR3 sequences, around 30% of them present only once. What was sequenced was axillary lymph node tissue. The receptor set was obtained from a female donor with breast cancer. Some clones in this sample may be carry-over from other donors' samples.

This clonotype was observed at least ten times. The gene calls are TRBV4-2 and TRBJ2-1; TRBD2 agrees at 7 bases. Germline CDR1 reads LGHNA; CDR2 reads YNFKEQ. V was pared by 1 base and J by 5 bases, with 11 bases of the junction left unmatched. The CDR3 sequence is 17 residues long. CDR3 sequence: CASSQALATSAHNEQFF. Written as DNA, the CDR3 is TGTGCCAGCAGCCAAGCCCTCGCCACTAGCGCCCACAATGAGCAGTTCTTC.

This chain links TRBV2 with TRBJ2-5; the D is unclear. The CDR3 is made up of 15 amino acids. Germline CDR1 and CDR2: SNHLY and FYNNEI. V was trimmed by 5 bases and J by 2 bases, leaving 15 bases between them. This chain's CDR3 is CASSSWTSRQETQYF. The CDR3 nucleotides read TGTGCCAGCAGTTCATGGACGAGCAGACAAGAGACCCAGTACTTC.

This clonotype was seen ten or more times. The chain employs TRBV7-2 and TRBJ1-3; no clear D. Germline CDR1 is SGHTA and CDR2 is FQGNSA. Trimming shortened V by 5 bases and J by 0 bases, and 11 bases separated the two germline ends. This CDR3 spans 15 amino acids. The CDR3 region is CASSLTALSGNTIYF. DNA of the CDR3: TGTGCCAGCAGCCTAACAGCACTCTCTGGAAACACCATATATTTT.

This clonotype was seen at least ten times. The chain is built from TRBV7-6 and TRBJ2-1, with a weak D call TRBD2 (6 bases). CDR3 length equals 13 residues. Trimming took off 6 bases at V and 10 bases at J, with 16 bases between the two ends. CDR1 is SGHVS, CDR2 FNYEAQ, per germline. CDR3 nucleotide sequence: TGTGCCAGCAGTACTAGCCGGGAGAGGGAGCAGTTCTTC. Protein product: CASSTSREREQFF. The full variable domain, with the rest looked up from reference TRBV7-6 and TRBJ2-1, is GAGVSQSPRYKVTKRGQDVALRCDPISGHVSLYWYRQALGQGPEFLTYFNYEAQQDKSGLPNDRFSAERPEGSISTLTIQRTEQRDSAMYRCASSTSREREQFFGPGTRLTVL.

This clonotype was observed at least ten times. The CDR3 nucleotides read TGTGCCAGCAGCGTATTCGGGACAGGGGACCAAGAGACCCAGTACTTC. Its protein is CASSVFGTGDQETQYF. The V and J genes are TRBV9 and TRBJ2-5; 10 bases are a match to TRBD1. CDR3 length: 16 residues. J gave up 0 bases and V 1 base, and 3 bases lay outside the gene matches. Germline V gene data show CDR1 as SGDLS and CDR2 as YYNGEE.

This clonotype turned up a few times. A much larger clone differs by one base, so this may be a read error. The CDR3 DNA reads as TGTGCCAGCAGCGTAGGTTGGGGGATGGAGACCCAGTCCTTC. This encodes CASSVGWGMETQSF. This chain links TRBV9 with TRBJ2-5, with D perhaps assigned TRBD1 or TRBD2 (5 bases each). The CDR3 contains 14 residues. Germline V CDR1 and CDR2: SGDLS, YYNGEE.

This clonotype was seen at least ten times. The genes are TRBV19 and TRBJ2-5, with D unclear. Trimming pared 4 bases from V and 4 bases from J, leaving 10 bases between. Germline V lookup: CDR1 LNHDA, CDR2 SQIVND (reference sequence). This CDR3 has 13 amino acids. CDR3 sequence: CASSRRSGETQYF. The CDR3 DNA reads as TGTGCCAGTAGTAGGAGATCTGGAGAGACCCAGTACTTC.

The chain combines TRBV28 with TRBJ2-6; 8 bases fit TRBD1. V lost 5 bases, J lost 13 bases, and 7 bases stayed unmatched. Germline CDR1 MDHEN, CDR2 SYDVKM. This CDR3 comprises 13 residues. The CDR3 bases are TGTGCCAGCAGTACCCGGGACAGGCTGGTCCTGACTTTC. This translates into CASSTRDRLVLTF.

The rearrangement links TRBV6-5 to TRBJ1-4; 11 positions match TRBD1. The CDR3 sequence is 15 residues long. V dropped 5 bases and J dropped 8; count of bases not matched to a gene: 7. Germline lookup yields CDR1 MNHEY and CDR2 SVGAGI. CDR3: CASSQRDRGGEKLFF. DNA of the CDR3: TGTGCCAGCAGTCAAAGGGACAGGGGGGGAGAAAAACTGTTTTTT.

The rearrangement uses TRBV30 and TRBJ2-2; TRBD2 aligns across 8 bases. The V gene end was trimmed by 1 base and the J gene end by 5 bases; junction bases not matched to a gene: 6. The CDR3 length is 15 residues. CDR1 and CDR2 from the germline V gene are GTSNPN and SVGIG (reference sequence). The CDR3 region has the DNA TGTGCCTGGAGTGCAGGCGGGAGGAAAACCGGGGAGCTGTTTTTT. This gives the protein CAWSAGGRKTGELFF. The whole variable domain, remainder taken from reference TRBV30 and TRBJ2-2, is SQTIHQWPATLVQPVGSPLSLECTVEGTSNPNLYWYRQAAGRGLQLLFYSVGIGQISSEVPQNLSASRPQDRQFILSSKKLLLSDSGFYLCAWSAGGRKTGELFFGEGSRLTVL.

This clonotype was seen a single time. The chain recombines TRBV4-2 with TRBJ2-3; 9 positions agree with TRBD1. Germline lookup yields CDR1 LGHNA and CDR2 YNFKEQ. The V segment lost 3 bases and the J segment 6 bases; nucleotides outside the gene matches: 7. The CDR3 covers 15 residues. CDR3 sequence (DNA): TGTGCCAGCAGCCAGGGACAGGGACCCCCGGATACGCAGTATTTT. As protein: CASSQGQGPPDTQYF.

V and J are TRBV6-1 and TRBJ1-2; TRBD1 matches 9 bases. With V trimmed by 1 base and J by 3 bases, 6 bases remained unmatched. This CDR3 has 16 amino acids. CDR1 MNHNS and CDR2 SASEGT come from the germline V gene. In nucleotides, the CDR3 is TGTGCCAGCAGTGAAGTACCGGGACAGGGAGACTATGGCTACACCTTC. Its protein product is CASSEVPGQGDYGYTF.

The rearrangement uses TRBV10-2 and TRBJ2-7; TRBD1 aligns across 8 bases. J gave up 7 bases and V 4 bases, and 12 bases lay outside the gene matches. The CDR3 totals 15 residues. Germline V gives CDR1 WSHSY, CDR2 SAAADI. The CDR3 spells CASSVQGARTGEQYF. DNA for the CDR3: TGCGCCAGCAGTGTGCAGGGGGCGCGCACCGGGGAGCAGTACTTC.

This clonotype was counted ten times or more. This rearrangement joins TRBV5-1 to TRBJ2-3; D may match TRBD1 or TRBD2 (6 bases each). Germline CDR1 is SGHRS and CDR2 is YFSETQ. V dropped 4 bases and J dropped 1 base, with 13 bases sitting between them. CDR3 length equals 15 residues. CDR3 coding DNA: TGCGCCAGCAGCGTAGGGGGGATCGGCACAGATACGCAGTATTTT. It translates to CASSVGGIGTDTQYF.

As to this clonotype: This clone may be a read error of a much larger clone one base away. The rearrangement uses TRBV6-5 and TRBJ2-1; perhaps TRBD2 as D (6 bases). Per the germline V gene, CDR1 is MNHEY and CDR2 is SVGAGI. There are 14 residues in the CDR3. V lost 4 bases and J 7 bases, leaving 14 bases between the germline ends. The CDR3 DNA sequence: TGTGCCAGCAGTTCCTCGACTAGAGGAAATGAGCAGTTCTTC. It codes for CASSSSTRGNEQFF.

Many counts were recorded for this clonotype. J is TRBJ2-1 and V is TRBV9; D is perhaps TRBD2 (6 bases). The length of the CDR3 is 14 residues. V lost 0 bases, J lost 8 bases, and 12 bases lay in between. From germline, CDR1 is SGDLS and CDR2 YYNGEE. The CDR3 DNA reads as TGTGCCAGCAGCGTAGACGGGAGCGCCGATGAGCAGTTCTTC. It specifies CASSVDGSADEQFF.

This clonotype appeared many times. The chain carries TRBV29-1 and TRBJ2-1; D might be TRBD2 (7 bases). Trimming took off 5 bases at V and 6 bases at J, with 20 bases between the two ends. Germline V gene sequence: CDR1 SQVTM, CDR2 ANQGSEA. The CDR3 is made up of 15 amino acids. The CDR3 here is CSVPIGGGVANEQFF. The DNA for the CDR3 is TGCAGCGTTCCTATAGGGGGAGGGGTGGCCAATGAGCAGTTCTTC.

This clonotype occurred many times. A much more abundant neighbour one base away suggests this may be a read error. CDR3 sequence reads: CASSPSYEQCF. Written as DNA, the CDR3 is TGTGCCAGCAGTCCTTCCTACGAGCAGTGCTTC. The chain carries TRBV9 and TRBJ2-7; D uncertain. CDR1 and CDR2 from the germline V gene are SGDLS and YYNGEE. The CDR3 runs to 11 residues. The full variable domain, in which reference TRBV9 and TRBJ2-7 provide the parts outside the CDR3, is DSGVTQTPKHLITATGQRVTLRCSPRSGDLSVYWYQQSLDQGLQFLIQYYNGEERAKGNILERFSAQQFPDLHSELNLSSLELGDSALYFCASSPSYEQCFGPGTRLTVT.

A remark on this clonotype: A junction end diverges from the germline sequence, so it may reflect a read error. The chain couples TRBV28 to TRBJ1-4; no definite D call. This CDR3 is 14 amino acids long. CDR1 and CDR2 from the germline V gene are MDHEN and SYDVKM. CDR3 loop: CASSLWSGPEELFF. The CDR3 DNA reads TGTGCCAGCAGTTTATGGTCCGGCCCTGAAGAACTGTTTTTT. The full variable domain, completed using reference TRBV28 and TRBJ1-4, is DVKVTQSSRYLVKRTGEKVFLECVQDMDHENMFWYRQDPGLGLRLIYFSYDVKMKEKGDIPEGYSVSREKKERFSLILESASTNQTSMYLCASSLWSGPEELFFGSGTQLSVL.

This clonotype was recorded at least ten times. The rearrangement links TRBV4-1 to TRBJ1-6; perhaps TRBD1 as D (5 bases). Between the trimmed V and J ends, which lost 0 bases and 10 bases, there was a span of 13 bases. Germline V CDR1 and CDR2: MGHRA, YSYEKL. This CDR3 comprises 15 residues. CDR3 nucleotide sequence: TGCGCCAGCAGCCAAGATCGGCAGGGAGGATCACCCCTCCACTTT. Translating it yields CASSQDRQGGSPLHF.